These 24 T cell receptor beta chains were sequenced from one sample in a study of shared clonotypes between healthy human individuals. Using immunoSEQ multiplex PCR, the repertoire was profiled, and TCRdb retains in-frame clones only, with some absent. The sample includes approximately 1,500,000 clones, roughly 97% of them seen just once. The specimen was naive CD4+ T cells sorted from blood. Subset noted: CD45RA+ positively selected. Source of these receptors: a man younger than 40 in good health.

CDR3 sequence reads: CASSAGQGVSEQYF. The CDR3 DNA is TGCGCCAGCAGCGCGGGACAGGGAGTTTCCGAGCAGTACTTC. The V and J genes are TRBV5-1 and TRBJ2-7, with 9 nucleotides matching TRBD1. With 4 bases clipped from V and 6 bases from J, the junction kept 8 bases outside the gene matches. The length of the CDR3 is 14 residues. The germline CDR1 and CDR2 sequences are SGHRS and YFSETQ.

The rearrangement joins TRBV18 to TRBJ2-1; D perhaps matches TRBD2 (5 bases). CDR3 length: 15 amino acids. V lost 6 bases to trimming and J lost 0 bases, with 12 bases between them. Germline lookup yields CDR1 KGHSH and CDR2 LQKENI. Here the CDR3 DNA reads TGTGCCAGCTCTTTCATGGGGAGCTCCTACAATGAGCAGTTCTTC. Protein sequence: CASSFMGSSYNEQFF.

This clone has a single count. The chain links TRBV7-8 to TRBJ1-5; weak D call: TRBD1 (6 bases). Per the germline V gene, CDR1 is SGHVS and CDR2 is FQNEAQ. V lost 5 bases to trimming and J lost 5 bases, with 16 bases between them. The CDR3 runs 15 residues. The CDR3 coding sequence is TGTGCCAGCAGCCCCCGACAGGTTTCGGATCAGCCCCAGCATTTT. As protein: CASSPRQVSDQPQHF. The full variable domain, rest sourced from reference TRBV7-8 and TRBJ1-5, is GAGVSQSPRYKVAKRGQDVALRCDPISGHVSLFWYQQALGQGPEFLTYFQNEAQLDKSGLPSDRFFAERPEGSVSTLKIQRTQQEDSAVYLCASSPRQVSDQPQHFGDGTRLSIL.

This chain connects TRBV19 to TRBJ1-5, with TRBD1 as a possible D gene (6 bases). V lost 3 bases, J lost 4 bases, and 10 bases lay in between. Per germline, CDR1 LNHDA and CDR2 SQIVND (reference sequence). The CDR3 totals 14 residues. The CDR3 DNA reads as TGTGCCAGTAGTATTAGCAGGGGTAATCAGCCCCAGCATTTT. Amino acid sequence: CASSISRGNQPQHF.

This chain uses TRBV7-3 with TRBJ1-5; D remains ambiguous. Germline CDR1 reads SGHTA; CDR2 reads FQGTGA. The CDR3 contains 15 residues. V was pared by 0 bases and J by 5 bases, with 11 bases between. The CDR3 coding sequence is TGTGCCAGCAGCTTAACGGGAGGTCGCGATCAGCCCCAGCATTTT. Translation: CASSLTGGRDQPQHF.

This chain links TRBV27 with TRBJ2-1, with TRBD2 matching 11 bases. V shed 0 bases, J shed 7 bases, and the junction held 8 bases outside the gene matches. CDR1 MNHEY and CDR2 SMNVEV come from the germline V gene (reference sequence). The CDR3 sequence is 17 residues long. Here the CDR3 reads CASSLSSLAGEANEQFF. CDR3 in DNA: TGTGCCAGCAGTTTATCCTCACTAGCGGGAGAGGCTAATGAGCAGTTCTTC.

The chain employs TRBV7-9 and TRBJ2-1; no definite D call. CDR3 size: 16 residues. Trimming cost V 1 base and J 4 bases, with 14 bases left between them. From germline, CDR1 is SEHNR and CDR2 FQNEAQ (reference sequence). Here the CDR3 DNA reads TGTGCCAGCAGCTTAGTGTCGGGTCTGGGTTACAATGAGCAGTTCTTC. Amino acids: CASSLVSGLGYNEQFF.

This chain joins TRBV19 and TRBJ1-5, with 7 bases that match TRBD1. V shed 4 bases and J 0 bases; nucleotides not matched to a gene: 6. Germline CDR1 and CDR2: LNHDA and SQIVND (reference sequence). The CDR3 is 16 amino acids. CDR3 DNA sequence: TGTGCCAGTAGTACACAGGGGCTCTATAGCAATCAGCCCCAGCATTTT. Translated: CASSTQGLYSNQPQHF.

The chain recombines TRBV30 with TRBJ1-1; D is possibly TRBD1 (6 bases). The CDR3 runs 16 residues. The V end was cut by 4 bases, the J end by 2 bases, with 20 bases between. The germline V gene has CDR1 GTSNPN and CDR2 SVGIG (reference sequence). This CDR3 is CAWTGGAWGFNTEAFF. Here the CDR3 DNA reads TGTGCCTGGACGGGGGGCGCCTGGGGGTTCAACACTGAAGCTTTCTTT. The variable domain in full, completed from reference TRBV30 and TRBJ1-1, reads SQTIHQWPATLVQPVGSPLSLECTVEGTSNPNLYWYRQAAGRGLQLLFYSVGIGQISSEVPQNLSASRPQDRQFILSSKKLLLSDSGFYLCAWTGGAWGFNTEAFFGQGTRLTVV.

The J gene is TRBJ2-7, the V gene TRBV5-1; tentatively, D is TRBD2 (6 bases). The length of the CDR3 is 13 residues. Germline V gene lookup returns CDR1 SGHRS and CDR2 YFSETQ. V was trimmed by 4 bases and J by 4 bases, leaving 12 bases between them. For the CDR3, the DNA is TGCGCCAGCAGCCGGGACTTGATATACGAGCAGTACTTC. This codes for CASSRDLIYEQYF. Using reference TRBV5-1 and TRBJ2-7 for the parts outside the CDR3, the full variable domain is KAGVTQTPRYLIKTRGQQVTLSCSPISGHRSVSWYQQTPGQGLQFLFEYFSETQRNKGNFPGRFSGRQFSNSRSEMNVSTLELGDSALYLCASSRDLIYEQYFGPGTRLTVT.

The chain has TRBV4-3 and TRBJ2-1, with TRBD2 matching over 7 bases. The germline V gene encodes CDR1 LGHNA and CDR2 YSLEER. This CDR3 has 18 residues. Unmatched junction bases numbered 15, after V lost 0 bases and J lost 7 bases. The CDR3: CASSQDNFGLGSKNEQFF. As DNA, the CDR3 is TGCGCCAGCAGCCAAGATAATTTCGGACTAGGGTCGAAGAATGAGCAGTTCTTC.

This clone was seen once. The chain employs TRBV5-4 and TRBJ2-1; 10 bases agree with TRBD2. This CDR3 comprises 14 residues. V lost 3 bases and J lost 9; bases outside the gene matches: 6. Germline V gives CDR1 SGHNT, CDR2 YYREEE (reference sequence). The CDR3 loop reads CASSSLAGVGEQFF. The CDR3 nucleotides are TGTGCCAGCAGCTCTCTAGCGGGAGTGGGTGAGCAGTTCTTC. The full variable domain, its missing parts supplied by reference TRBV5-4 and TRBJ2-1, is ETGVTQSPTHLIKTRGQQVTLRCSSQSGHNTVSWYQQALGQGPQFIFQYYREEENGRGNFPPRFSGLQFPNYSSELNVNALELDDSALYLCASSSLAGVGEQFFGPGTRLTVL.

J is TRBJ2-5 and V is TRBV15; D is perhaps TRBD2 (6 bases). V was clipped by 6 bases and J by 5 bases, with 16 bases between them. Germline V CDR1 and CDR2: LNHNV, YYDKDF (reference sequence). The CDR3 runs to 14 residues. CDR3 amino acids: CATSMGGGLETQYF. The CDR3 bases are TGTGCCACCAGTATGGGGGGTGGGCTGGAGACCCAGTACTTC.

V usage is TRBV2 and J usage is TRBJ2-7; TRBD1 is a possible D gene (5 bases). The CDR3 is made up of 16 amino acids. In germline, CDR1 is SNHLY, CDR2 FYNNEI. With 3 bases removed from V and 3 bases from J, the gap between germline ends came to 18 bases. The CDR3 sequence is CASSDVRQSLRYEQYF. CDR3 in DNA: TGTGCCAGCAGTGATGTGAGACAGTCCCTCCGCTACGAGCAGTACTTC.

The chain carries TRBV6-5 and TRBJ2-1, with D perhaps TRBD1 or TRBD2 (5 bases each). The CDR3 runs to 14 residues. Looked up from germline, CDR1 is MNHEY and CDR2 is SVGAGI. Trimming removed 8 bases at V and 4 bases at J, with 15 bases between. This chain's CDR3 is CASRDPGLYNEQFF. The CDR3 region has the DNA TGTGCCAGCCGGGACCCCGGGCTTTACAATGAGCAGTTCTTC.

J is TRBJ1-2 and V is TRBV7-9; D is unclear. The CDR3 is 9 amino acids. V lost 8 bases and J 10 bases, leaving 8 bases between the germline ends. Per germline, CDR1 SEHNR and CDR2 FQNEAQ (reference sequence). Here the CDR3 reads CASPEAYTF. In DNA, the CDR3 is TGTGCCAGCCCTGAAGCCTACACCTTC.

The V call is TRBV27, the J call TRBJ2-3; 8 bases are a match to TRBD2. The V and J ends lost 8 bases and 4 bases, in that order; junction bases with no gene match: 14. CDR3 length: 16 residues. Germline V gene lookup returns CDR1 MNHEY and CDR2 SMNVEV (reference sequence). For the CDR3, the DNA is TGTGCCAGCCGACAACGTCTAGCGGGTACTGCAGATACGCAGTATTTT. It translates to CASRQRLAGTADTQYF.

Comment on this clone: Other nucleotide sequences from this sample produce the same CDR3. V gene TRBV11-2 combines with J gene TRBJ2-7; D is ambiguous. The V gene lost 0 bases and the J gene lost 0 bases, with 6 bases spanning the gap. This CDR3 region has 14 residues. In germline, CDR1 is SGHAT, CDR2 FQNNGV. CDR3 coding DNA: TGTGCCAGCAGCTTAGATCGTCTCTCCTACGAGCAGTACTTC. Its protein is CASSLDRLSYEQYF.

J is TRBJ2-1 and V is TRBV10-3; 7 bases line up with TRBD1. This CDR3 has 15 residues. The germline V gene has CDR1 ENHRY and CDR2 SYGVKD. Trimming cost V 0 bases and J 5 bases; bases outside gene matches: 4. The CDR3 spells CAISESGTDNNEQFF. DNA for the CDR3: TGTGCCATCAGTGAGTCCGGGACAGACAACAATGAGCAGTTCTTC.

Only one count was recorded for this clone. V usage is TRBV10-1 and J usage is TRBJ2-1; 10 nucleotides align to TRBD2. Germline V lookup: CDR1 WNHNN, CDR2 SYGVQD (reference sequence). Losses at the gene ends were 3 bases for V and 7 bases for J; bases not matched to a gene: 9. This CDR3 contains 16 residues. The CDR3 protein is CASSDFGTSVRNEQFF. DNA of the CDR3: TGCGCCAGCAGTGATTTCGGGACTAGCGTTCGAAATGAGCAGTTCTTC.

The chain has TRBV6-1 and TRBJ2-3; 10 positions match TRBD1. The trim removed 5 bases at V and 3 bases at J, leaving 2 bases unmatched. This CDR3 contains 14 residues. Looked up from germline, CDR1 is MNHNS and CDR2 is SASEGT. CDR3 sequence (DNA): TGTGCCAGCAGTCTGGGACAGGGGACAGATACGCAGTATTTT. Translated, it gives CASSLGQGTDTQYF.

The gene calls are TRBV5-6 and TRBJ2-2; TRBD2 agrees at 11 bases. The germline V gene has CDR1 SGHDT and CDR2 YYEEEE. With V trimmed by 4 bases and J by 4 bases, 6 bases remained unmatched. This CDR3 is 16 amino acids long. CDR3 protein: CASSVIAGGPTGELFF. CDR3 coding DNA: TGTGCCAGCAGCGTCATAGCGGGAGGGCCCACCGGGGAGCTGTTTTTT.

The CDR3 DNA reads as TGTGCCAGTACTGAACAGAGGAACACTGAAGCTTTCTTT. Protein: CASTEQRNTEAFF. V gene TRBV5-4 combines with J gene TRBJ1-1; D unclear. V lost 8 bases and J lost 1, with 12 bases in between. Looked up from germline, CDR1 is SGHNT and CDR2 is YYREEE (reference sequence). The CDR3 consists of 13 residues.

V usage is TRBV18 and J usage is TRBJ1-1, with a possible D match to TRBD1 (6 bases). The germline CDR1 and CDR2 sequences are KGHSH and LQKENI. V was trimmed by 4 bases and J by 0 bases, leaving 27 bases between them. This CDR3 has 20 amino acids. The chain's CDR3 is CASSRSGATTMTAMNTEAFF. The CDR3 DNA sequence: TGTGCCAGCTCACGCTCGGGGGCTACGACAATGACAGCTATGAACACTGAAGCTTTCTTT.